Listed below are T cell receptor beta chains from one sample, sequenced in a study of cytomegalovirus exposure and HLA in healthy donors. Assay: immunoSEQ multiplex PCR; the TCRdb copy retains only in-frame clones and omits some. The profile covers 120,000 to 150,000 clones, with about four fifths appearing a single time and approximately 3% taken by the ten largest. Sequences were obtained from PBMCs. These receptors originate from a female donor in good health and CMV-seronegative. The CDR3 runs from the conserved cysteine through the conserved F or W. Fields, in order: clone size, D gene, J gene, V gene, CDR3 protein, CDR3 DNA. The D gene is left open where the match is weak. Where a row states a size, it is once, few, many or the class of an expanded clone; other rows omit it.

clone size: -; D gene: TRBD1; J gene: TRBJ1-2; V gene: TRBV5-4; CDR3 protein: CASSQGQGEVGYTF; CDR3 DNA: TGTGCCAGCAGCCAGGGACAGGGGGAGGTTGGCTACACCTTC
clone size: -; D gene: -; J gene: TRBJ2-2; V gene: TRBV5-6; CDR3 protein: CASSLEGWTGELFF; CDR3 DNA: TGTGCCAGCAGCTTGGAGGGGTGGACCGGGGAGCTGTTTTTT
clone size: -; D gene: -; J gene: TRBJ1-2; V gene: TRBV19; CDR3 protein: CASSPSGDYGYTF; CDR3 DNA: TGTGCCAGTAGTCCTTCAGGGGACTATGGCTACACCTTC
clone size: -; D gene: TRBD1; J gene: TRBJ1-1; V gene: TRBV7-2; CDR3 protein: CASSSGTGGARAFF; CDR3 DNA: TGTGCCAGCAGCTCAGGGACAGGGGGCGCGAGGGCTTTCTTT
clone size: -; D gene: TRBD2; J gene: TRBJ2-7; V gene: TRBV7-9; CDR3 protein: CASSYGGGTSGADYEQYF; CDR3 DNA: TGTGCCAGCAGTTATGGGGGAGGGACTAGCGGGGCAGATTACGAGCAGTACTTC
clone size: once; D gene: -; J gene: TRBJ1-1; V gene: TRBV7-9; CDR3 protein: CASSLGERYAEAFF; CDR3 DNA: TGTGCCAGCAGCTTGGGTGAGAGGTACGCTGAAGCTTTCTTT
clone size: few; D gene: -; J gene: TRBJ1-1; V gene: TRBV2; CDR3 protein: CASRAQRENTEAFF; CDR3 DNA: TGTGCCAGCAGAGCTCAGCGCGAAAACACTGAAGCTTTCTTT
clone size: once; D gene: TRBD2; J gene: TRBJ2-2; V gene: TRBV11-2; CDR3 protein: CASSLAGGLATGELFF; CDR3 DNA: TGTGCCAGCAGTCTCGCGGGGGGGTTGGCGACCGGGGAGCTGTTTTTT
clone size: -; D gene: TRBD1; J gene: TRBJ1-4; V gene: TRBV5-4; CDR3 protein: CASSLGQGAANEKLFF; CDR3 DNA: TGTGCCAGCAGCTTGGGCCAGGGGGCCGCTAATGAAAAACTGTTTTTT
clone size: -; D gene: -; J gene: TRBJ1-4; V gene: TRBV5-4; CDR3 protein: CASSPTTTNEKLFF; CDR3 DNA: TGTGCCAGCAGTCCGACAACAACTAATGAAAAACTGTTTTTT
clone size: -; D gene: TRBD1; J gene: TRBJ1-1; V gene: TRBV5-1; CDR3 protein: CASSLVGQGGTEAFF; CDR3 DNA: TGCGCCAGCAGCTTGGTGGGACAGGGTGGCACTGAAGCTTTCTTT
clone size: -; D gene: TRBD1; J gene: TRBJ1-1; V gene: TRBV6-4; CDR3 protein: CASSGGFDRANTEAFF; CDR3 DNA: TGTGCCAGCAGTGGAGGGTTTGACAGGGCTAACACTGAAGCTTTCTTT
clone size: -; D gene: -; J gene: TRBJ1-2; V gene: TRBV19; CDR3 protein: CASSSSRRQAPRYGYTF; CDR3 DNA: TGTGCCAGTAGTAGTTCCCGCCGACAGGCGCCCCGGTATGGCTACACCTTC
clone size: many; D gene: -; J gene: TRBJ2-3; V gene: TRBV5-1; CDR3 protein: CASSRGGTSTDTQYF; CDR3 DNA: TGCGCCAGCAGTAGGGGCGGGACTAGCACAGATACGCAGTATTTT
clone size: -; D gene: TRBD1; J gene: TRBJ2-3; V gene: TRBV9; CDR3 protein: CASSMQGVASTDTQYF; CDR3 DNA: TGTGCCAGCAGCATGCAGGGGGTCGCTAGCACAGATACGCAGTATTTT
clone size: -; D gene: TRBD2; J gene: TRBJ2-3; V gene: TRBV29-1; CDR3 protein: CSASFLTVGGTDTQYF; CDR3 DNA: TGCAGCGCCTCTTTCCTAACTGTGGGGGGGACAGATACGCAGTATTTT
clone size: -; D gene: -; J gene: TRBJ1-2; V gene: TRBV7-9; CDR3 protein: CASSHLRGAGYGYTF; CDR3 DNA: TGTGCCAGCAGCCACCTCCGGGGGGCGGGCTATGGCTACACCTTC
clone size: -; D gene: -; J gene: TRBJ1-5; V gene: TRBV19; CDR3 protein: CASSRGGYQPQHF; CDR3 DNA: TGTGCCAGTAGTAGGGGGGGCTATCAGCCCCAGCATTTT
clone size: -; D gene: -; J gene: TRBJ1-5; V gene: TRBV28; CDR3 protein: CASSWSGRQPQHF; CDR3 DNA: TGTGCCAGCAGTTGGTCAGGTCGTCAGCCCCAGCATTTT
clone size: -; D gene: -; J gene: TRBJ2-4; V gene: TRBV7-8; CDR3 protein: CASSLVGRDSPVQYF; CDR3 DNA: TGTGCCAGCAGCTTAGTTGGTCGGGACTCCCCTGTCCAGTACTTC